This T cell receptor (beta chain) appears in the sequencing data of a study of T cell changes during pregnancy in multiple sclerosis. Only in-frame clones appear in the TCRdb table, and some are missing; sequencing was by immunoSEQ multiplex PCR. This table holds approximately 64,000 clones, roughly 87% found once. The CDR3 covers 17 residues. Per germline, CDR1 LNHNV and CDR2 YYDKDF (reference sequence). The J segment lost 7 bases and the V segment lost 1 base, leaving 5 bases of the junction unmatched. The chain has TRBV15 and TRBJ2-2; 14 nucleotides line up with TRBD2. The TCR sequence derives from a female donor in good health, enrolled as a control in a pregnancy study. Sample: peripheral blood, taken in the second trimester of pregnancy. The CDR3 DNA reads TGTGCCACCAGCAGAGTGCCGGGACTAGCGGGAGTCGGGGAGCTGTTTTTT. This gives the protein CATSRVPGLAGVGELFF.